Listed below are T cell receptor beta chains from one sample, sequenced in a study of blood T cell repertoires in COVID-19. Clones were read by immunoSEQ multiplex PCR, and TCRdb kept only the in-frame ones, dropping some. The sample contains over 200,000 clones, about 85% of which appear only once. Sequencing input: PBMCs or T cells enriched from blood (not recorded which). The receptors stem from a man in his thirties or forties who had recovered from COVID-19. CDR3s include the opening cysteine and the closing phenylalanine or tryptophan. D genes are given only for firm matches. Size tells how often a clone was seen (once, few, many) or the class of an expanded clone, and some rows leave it out.

NA	TRBV4-3	NA	TRBJ1-2	TGCGCCAGCAGCCTAGACCGGGACATCCTTGGCTACACCTTC	CASSLDRDILGYTF
NA	TRBV18	TRBD1	TRBJ1-6	TGTGCCAGCTCACCACCCGGGACAGGGGATTTCGGGTCACCCCTCCACTTT	CASSPPGTGDFGSPLHF
NA	TRBV29-1	NA	TRBJ2-3	TGCAGCGAAACCAGAGATACGCAGTATTTT	CSETRDTQYF
once	TRBV4-2	TRBD2	TRBJ2-5	TGTGCCAGCAGCCAAGTATTCGCGCTAGCGGGGGGGACCCAGTACTTC	CASSQVFALAGGTQYF
NA	TRBV9	TRBD2	TRBJ2-3	TGTGCCAGCAGCGTGGGGGAGGTAGCGGGGCTCACAGATACGCAGTATTTT	CASSVGEVAGLTDTQYF
NA	TRBV19	TRBD1	TRBJ2-2	TGTGCCAGCAGTACCATAGGGACAGCCGGCACCGGGGAGCTGTTTTTT	CASSTIGTAGTGELFF
once	TRBV30	TRBD2	TRBJ2-3	TGTGCCTGGTCGGGAGCAAGCCTTCGGGGGGCGCAGTATTTT	CAWSGASLRGAQYF
NA	TRBV4-1	TRBD2	TRBJ2-3	TGCGCCAGCAGCCAAGATGCGCGGGGGGTGCAGTATTTT	CASSQDARGVQYF
NA	TRBV4-2	TRBD1	TRBJ2-5	TGTGCCAGCAGCCAGGGACAGCTCCAAGAGACCCAGTACTTC	CASSQGQLQETQYF
NA	TRBV9	NA	TRBJ1-2	TGTGCCAGCAGCGATTTTTTGGCAGGGGACGCCTACCTTAAGCGTAACTATGGCTACACCTTC	CASSDFLAGDAYLKRNYGYTF
NA	TRBV10-1	NA	TRBJ2-3	TGCGCCAGCAGTGATGGACACTGGCGGGACCGCACAGATACGCAGTATTTT	CASSDGHWRDRTDTQYF
NA	TRBV3-1/TRBV3-2	NA	TRBJ2-1	TGTGCCAGCAGCCAAGACAGGGTTAATGAGCAGTTCTTC	CASSQDRVNEQFF
NA	TRBV30	NA	TRBJ2-3	TGTGCCTGGATGAGGGCAGATACGCAGTATTTT	CAWMRADTQYF
NA	TRBV10-3	TRBD1	TRBJ1-1	TGTGCCATCAGGTCAGGGGGCGCCACTGAAGCTTTCTTT	CAIRSGGATEAFF
NA	TRBV2	NA	TRBJ1-5	TGTGCCAGCAAGGAAGAGATGGGACTGAATCAGCCCCAGCATTTT	CASKEEMGLNQPQHF
NA	TRBV7-9	TRBD2	TRBJ2-7	TGTGCCAGCAGCATCAGACTAGCGGGAGTAAACGAGCAGTACTTC	CASSIRLAGVNEQYF
NA	TRBV20-1	NA	TRBJ1-5	TGCAGTGCTAGTGAACAGAATCAGCCCCAGCATTTT	CSASEQNQPQHF
NA	TRBV28	NA	TRBJ2-6	TGTGCCAGTTTTCCCGGTGCACCGGAGGGGGCCAACGTCCTGACTTTC	CASFPGAPEGANVLTF
NA	TRBV4-3	NA	TRBJ1-1	TGCGCCAGCAGCCAAGGGCCTAACACTGAAGCTTTCTTT	CASSQGPNTEAFF
NA	TRBV28	TRBD1	TRBJ1-5	TGTGCCAGCAGTTTTTCCGGACAGGGGGCCGTAGCCCAGCATTTT	CASSFSGQGAVAQHF
NA	TRBV5-1	NA	TRBJ1-1	TGCGCCAGCAGCTTGGCTGGCGGAAACATGAACACTGAAGCTTTCTTT	CASSLAGGNMNTEAFF
NA	TRBV7-2	NA	TRBJ2-7	TGTGCCAGCAGCTTAGGGAGGAATGAAAACGAGCAGTACTTC	CASSLGRNENEQYF
NA	TRBV7-9	TRBD1	TRBJ1-3	TGTGCCAGCAGCCACCCCCGGGGACAGGGCTCTGGAAACACCATATATTTT	CASSHPRGQGSGNTIYF
NA	TRBV28	TRBD2	TRBJ2-1	TGTGCCAGTGGGACTAGCGAGAGCCATGAGCAGTTCTTC	CASGTSESHEQFF
NA	TRBV28	NA	TRBJ1-3	TGTGCCAGCAGTTCGCCGGGGGGCCGAACTGGAAACACCATATATTTT	CASSSPGGRTGNTIYF
NA	TRBV12-3/TRBV12-4	NA	TRBJ1-1	TGTGCCAGCAGGTACAGGAACACTGAAGCTTTCTTT	CASRYRNTEAFF
NA	TRBV6-2/TRBV6-3	NA	TRBJ1-1	TGTGCCAGCAGTTACCAAAATCGGGGGGAAGCTTTCTTT	CASSYQNRGEAFF
NA	TRBV7-6	TRBD1	TRBJ1-2	TGTGCCAGCAGCTTAGTTGGTAGGGACAGGGTCTATGGCTACACCTTC	CASSLVGRDRVYGYTF
NA	TRBV2	TRBD1	TRBJ1-2	TGTGCCAGCAGCCCCACAGGGGTTGACTATGGCTACACCTTC	CASSPTGVDYGYTF
NA	TRBV28	TRBD1	TRBJ1-2	TGTGCCAGCAGTGTAGATTCAGGGGGCCTGAACTATGGCTACACCTTC	CASSVDSGGLNYGYTF
NA	TRBV5-4	NA	TRBJ2-2	TGTGCCAGCAGCTTTGGGAGTATCACCGGGGAGCTGTTTTTT	CASSFGSITGELFF
NA	TRBV7-9	NA	TRBJ2-1	TGTGCCAGCATCCACAACGTTTACAATGAGCAGTTCTTC	CASIHNVYNEQFF
NA	TRBV5-4	NA	TRBJ1-6	TGTGCCAGCTGGGAGGGGCAAGTCTCCTATAATTCACCCCTCCACTTT	CASWEGQVSYNSPLHF
NA	TRBV28	NA	TRBJ2-7	TGTGCCAGCAGTTTGGGCGGGGAGAGGAACGAGCAGTACTTC	CASSLGGERNEQYF
NA	TRBV4-1	NA	TRBJ2-1	TGCGCCAGCAGCCTCCGACCCCTAGTCCAAAATGAGCAGTTCTTC	CASSLRPLVQNEQFF
once	TRBV6-5	NA	TRBJ1-4	TGTGCCAGCAGTACTTCTCTAGGGGCAGGAAAACTGTTTTTT	CASSTSLGAGKLFF
NA	TRBV5-5	NA	TRBJ2-1	TGTGCCAGCAGCTTGAGGCAGGGACTTGATGAGCAGTTCTTC	CASSLRQGLDEQFF
NA	TRBV3-1/TRBV3-2	NA	TRBJ1-2	TGTGCCAGCGCCGAAGGGGGTCGTCAGAATGGCTACACCTTC	CASAEGGRQNGYTF
NA	TRBV10-1	TRBD2	TRBJ2-2	TGCGCCACCTCCCCTAGCGGTTCGAACACCGGGGAGCTGTTTTTT	CATSPSGSNTGELFF
NA	TRBV10-3	TRBD1	TRBJ1-5	TGTGCCATCAGTGAGGCGCAGGGGGCTGGCAATCAGCCCCAGCATTTT	CAISEAQGAGNQPQHF
NA	TRBV30	TRBD1	TRBJ1-6	TGTGCCTGGAGTGAGGGACAGAGGAGCTCCTATAATTCACCCCTCCACTTT	CAWSEGQRSSYNSPLHF
NA	TRBV5-8	NA	TRBJ1-4	TGTGCCAGCAGCTTGCGGGGGGTAGGCGAAAAACTGTTTTTT	CASSLRGVGEKLFF
NA	TRBV6-2/TRBV6-3	NA	TRBJ2-6	TGTGCCAGCACCCCCCCGGCCAGGGGGGCCAACGTCCTGACTTTC	CASTPPARGANVLTF
few	TRBV11-2	NA	TRBJ2-2	TGTGCCAGCAGCTTCTTGCCACCTGACTCCACCGGGGAGCTGTTTTTT	CASSFLPPDSTGELFF
NA	TRBV7-9	TRBD1	TRBJ2-7	TGTGCCAGCAGAGACGACAGGGCCCACGAGCAGTACTTC	CASRDDRAHEQYF
NA	TRBV10-3	TRBD2	TRBJ2-7	TGTGCCATCAGCCCAAGCGGGGGAGACTACGAGCAGTACTTC	CAISPSGGDYEQYF
NA	TRBV6-2/TRBV6-3	NA	TRBJ1-2	TGTGCCAGCAGTTACAGCCAGGGGACGTCCCATGGCTACACCTTC	CASSYSQGTSHGYTF
NA	TRBV28	NA	TRBJ2-7	TGTGCCAGCAGTCCCCGACTAGACCACGAGCAGTACTTC	CASSPRLDHEQYF
NA	TRBV27	TRBD1	TRBJ1-2	TGTGCCAGCAGTTTATATTGGACAGGGCAGTATGGCTACACCTTC	CASSLYWTGQYGYTF
NA	TRBV6-6	TRBD1	TRBJ1-2	TGTGCCAGCAGTTATGGGACAGGGGGTGGCTACACCTTC	CASSYGTGGGYTF
NA	TRBV5-6	TRBD1	TRBJ2-5	TGTGCCAGCAGTTATCCGGGACAGGCCAAAGAGACCCAGTACTTC	CASSYPGQAKETQYF
few	TRBV7-9	TRBD1	TRBJ2-7	TGTGCCAGCAGTTCACCCGGGACAGCTCTCTACGAGCAGTACTTC	CASSSPGTALYEQYF
NA	TRBV28	NA	TRBJ1-1	TGTGCCAGCAGTTTTTCCCCGGGGGACACTGAAGCTTTCTTT	CASSFSPGDTEAFF
NA	TRBV28	TRBD2	TRBJ2-3	TGTGCCAGCAGGCCGAGCGGGACTAGCACAGATACGCAGTATTTT	CASRPSGTSTDTQYF
NA	TRBV5-1	TRBD1	TRBJ2-7	TGCGCCAGCAGCTTGGGGGGGACAGGGTACTACGAGCAGTACTTC	CASSLGGTGYYEQYF